This TCR beta chain was sequenced in a study of T cells in Graves' hyperthyroidism and ophthalmopathy. Whole-study findings and limits: Stable hyperthyroidism was told apart from ophthalmopathy by a model built on 13 V-J features. Blood also showed most of the thyroid clonotypes that were expanded above 0.001.

The CDR3 extends over 13 amino acids. Germline CDR1 reads SGHVS; CDR2 reads FQNEAQ. The V gene end was trimmed by 5 bases and the J gene end by 9 bases; junction bases not matched to a gene: 5. When ophthalmopathy did not progress within 18 months, Graves' hyperthyroidism was considered stable. Patients with uncontrolled infections, other autoimmune diseases, pregnancy or lactation were excluded. For this clonotype: Its antigen is not identified.

Using RNA transcripts as the source, TCR beta CDR3 regions were amplified. The TCR CDR3 was amplified in a first-round RT-PCR using the HTBI primer set. Using its own MiXCR run on the multiplex PCR reads, TCRdb lists one record per CDR3 protein. The table has around 800,000 distinct CDR3 sequences, 35% to 40% seen once. This rearrangement joins TRBV7-8 to TRBJ1-3; 9 bases are a match to TRBD1. The source is a man younger than 35 with Graves' hyperthyroidism. Material: blood. CDR3 sequence reads: CASSRGQGGTIYF. As DNA, the CDR3 is TGTGCCAGCAGCCGGGGACAGGGAGGCACCATATATTTT.